This record looks at one TCR beta chain sequence and its context. As yet, its antigen is unknown. The germline CDR1 and CDR2 sequences are SGHAT and FQNNGV. Deletions cut 0 bases from V and 7 bases from J, with 12 bases between. The CDR3 consists of 14 residues. For TCR beta, libraries came from quantitative 5'-RACE with molecular barcodes. TCRdb reprocessed the 5' RACE reads with MiXCR, giving one entry per CDR3 protein. The data show roughly 440,000 distinct CDR3 sequences, with about 15% seen just once and just over 1% held by the top ten. This sample stems from a study of CD8 T cells in ankylosing spondylitis. Findings and limits, study-wide: The disease-linked clones had a CD8+ phenotype and low blood frequencies. Previous work reported some of these motif variants in the synovial fluid and blood of reactive arthritis. A TCR beta motif of 7 to 9 highly homologous variants seemed to mark ankylosing spondylitis blood. From matched ankylosing spondylitis synovial fluid, disease-linked clones were reportedly recovered at significantly enriched levels.

The sequence was collected from a male donor with ankylosing spondylitis. Material for sequencing was blood, either unsorted or a sorted T cell fraction (not recorded which). V is TRBV11-2 and J is TRBJ1-2; D may be TRBD1 (6 bases). CDR3 DNA: TGTGCCAGCAGCTTAGAACAGACAGGCTTTGGCTACACCTTC. This encodes CASSLEQTGFGYTF.